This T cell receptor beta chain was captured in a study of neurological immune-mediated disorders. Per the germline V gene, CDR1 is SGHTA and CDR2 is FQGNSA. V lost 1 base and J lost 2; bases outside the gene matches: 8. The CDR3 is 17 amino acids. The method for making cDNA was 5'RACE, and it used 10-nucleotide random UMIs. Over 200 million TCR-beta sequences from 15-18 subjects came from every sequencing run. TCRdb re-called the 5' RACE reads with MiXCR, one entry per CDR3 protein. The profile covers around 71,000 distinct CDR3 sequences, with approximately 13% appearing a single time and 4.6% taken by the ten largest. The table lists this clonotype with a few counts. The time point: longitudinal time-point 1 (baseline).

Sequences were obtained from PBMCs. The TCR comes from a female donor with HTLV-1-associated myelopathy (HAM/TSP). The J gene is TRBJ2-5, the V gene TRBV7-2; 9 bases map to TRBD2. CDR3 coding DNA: TGTGCCAGCAGCTTAGTGGGCGGGGGGGTTATACAAGAGACCCAGTACTTC. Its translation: CASSLVGGGVIQETQYF.